This passage covers 27 T cell receptor beta chains from one sample sequenced in a study of PD-1 blockade in classical Hodgkin lymphoma. The table came from immunoSEQ multiplex PCR; TCRdb's copy has only in-frame clones and leaves some out. This sample has tens of thousands of clones; roughly 80% occur once, and the top ten carry roughly 8%. Each and every patient relapsed after autologous stem cell transplantation, and patients got differing brentuximab vedotin exposure. The starting material was peripheral blood mononuclear cells (PBMCs), obtained before the second cycle of nivolumab. The receptors stem from a human donor with classical Hodgkin lymphoma.

V is TRBV7-9 and J is TRBJ1-2; TRBD1 agrees at 7 bases. With V trimmed by 5 bases and J by 8 bases, 11 bases remained unmatched. The CDR3 contains 14 residues. The germline CDR1 and CDR2 sequences are SEHNR and FQNEAQ (reference sequence). CDR3 amino acids: CASSHLDRVGGYTF. In DNA form, the CDR3 reads TGTGCCAGCAGCCATCTCGACAGGGTCGGAGGCTACACCTTC.

The chain has TRBV7-2 and TRBJ2-7, with 14 bases identical to TRBD2. The CDR3 loop spans 17 amino acids. Unmatched junction bases numbered 6, after V lost 1 base and J lost 4 bases. Germline V gives CDR1 SGHTA, CDR2 FQGNSA. DNA for the CDR3: TGTGCCAGCAGCTTAGTAAGACTAGCGGGGGGGCGGTACGAGCAGTACTTC. It encodes CASSLVRLAGGRYEQYF.

In its sample, this clone was seen a few times. The V and J genes are TRBV6-1 and TRBJ2-1; tentative D call: TRBD1 (6 bases). V lost 6 bases and J 12 bases, leaving 18 bases between the germline ends. This CDR3 has 13 residues. Germline V gene sequence: CDR1 MNHNS, CDR2 SASEGT. As DNA, the CDR3 is TGTGCCAGCAGCCTCGTACAGGGTCCTGCGCAGTTCTTC. It specifies CASSLVQGPAQFF.

The chain links TRBV5-5 to TRBJ2-1; 8 bases are a match to TRBD1. CDR1 and CDR2 from the germline V gene are SGHKS and YYEKEE (reference sequence). The CDR3 runs 16 residues. With 3 bases clipped from V and 4 bases from J, the junction kept 9 bases outside the gene matches. In DNA, the CDR3 is TGTGCCAGCAGCTCTGACAGGGGATTCTTATACAATGAGCAGTTCTTC. Its translation is CASSSDRGFLYNEQFF.

V gene TRBV6-5 combines with J gene TRBJ1-6; TRBD1 aligns across 10 bases. The CDR3 loop spans 14 amino acids. Trimming removed 6 bases from V and 9 bases from J; junction bases left unmatched: 5. Per germline, CDR1 MNHEY and CDR2 SVGAGI. DNA of the CDR3: TGTGCCAGCAGATCCGGGACAGGGGTTTCACCCCTCCACTTT. The encoded protein is CASRSGTGVSPLHF.

The chain employs TRBV19 and TRBJ1-5; perhaps TRBD1 as D (6 bases). The CDR3 sequence is 15 residues long. The germline CDR1 and CDR2 sequences are LNHDA and SQIVND (reference sequence). With 3 bases removed from V and 3 bases from J, the gap between germline ends came to 12 bases. CDR3 DNA: TGTGCCAGTAGTATCTCGGGGGGCAACAATCAGCCCCAGCATTTT. It codes for CASSISGGNNQPQHF.

This CDR3 is CAWSTTGRSWPQHF. CDR3 coding DNA: TGTGCCTGGAGCACGACAGGCAGATCATGGCCCCAGCATTTT. This chain links TRBV30 with TRBJ1-5; a weak D match, TRBD1 (6 bases). The CDR3 runs to 14 residues. The germline V gene has CDR1 GTSNPN and CDR2 SVGIG (reference sequence). V shed 3 bases and J shed 9 bases, with 18 bases lying between them.

Remarks on this clone: This likely traces to a read error, being one base from a far larger clone. Other DNA sequences in the same sample also yield this CDR3. This rearrangement joins TRBV4-1 to TRBJ2-3; D call uncertain. Germline V gives CDR1 MGHRA, CDR2 YSYEKL. The ends were cut back, 1 base at V and 4 bases at J, with 15 bases in the middle. The CDR3 is made up of 16 amino acids. CDR3 amino acids: CASSQVWAAPPDTQYF. CDR3 DNA sequence: TGCGCCAGCAGCCAAGTGTGGGCCGCCCCTCCAGATACGCAGTATTTT.

V and J are TRBV4-3 and TRBJ2-3; unclear D gene. This CDR3 is built from 16 residues. V gave up 0 bases and J gave up 4 bases, with 14 bases separating them. From germline, CDR1 is LGHNA and CDR2 YSLEER. CDR3 sequence (DNA): TGCGCCAGCAGCCAAGATCGGACCCAAGCTCCAGATACGCAGTATTTT. Translated: CASSQDRTQAPDTQYF.

This chain links TRBV5-1 with TRBJ2-3; 8 bases match TRBD1. Losses at the gene ends were 0 bases for V and 6 bases for J; bases not matched to a gene: 15. CDR3 length equals 18 residues. In germline, CDR1 is SGHRS, CDR2 YFSETQ. The CDR3 DNA reads TGCGCCAGCAGCTTGGCCAAATTCGGGACAGGAGGGATGGATACGCAGTATTTT. Translated, it gives CASSLAKFGTGGMDTQYF.

The rearrangement links TRBV10-3 to TRBJ2-2; 7 nucleotides agree with TRBD1. The CDR3 totals 17 residues. Germline V gives CDR1 ENHRY, CDR2 SYGVKD. Trimming removed 0 bases from V and 7 bases from J; junction bases left unmatched: 11. CDR3: CAISESVGRGINGELFF. CDR3 nucleotides: TGTGCCATCAGTGAGTCGGTCGGCAGGGGGATCAACGGGGAGCTGTTTTTT.

The chain carries TRBV7-2 and TRBJ2-3; a weak D match, TRBD1 (5 bases). CDR3 length equals 16 residues. Germline V CDR1 and CDR2: SGHTA, FQGNSA. V was cut by 5 bases and J by 3 bases, with 18 bases left in between. CDR3 DNA: TGTGCCAGCAGCCCCCGAAGCAGGGTTGAGACAGATACGCAGTATTTT. Its protein product is CASSPRSRVETDTQYF.

The rearrangement links TRBV6-5 to TRBJ2-7; TRBD1 aligns across 7 bases. The ends lost 0 bases at V and 4 bases at J; junction bases unmatched: 9. The germline CDR1 and CDR2 sequences are MNHEY and SVGAGI. The CDR3 is made up of 16 amino acids. This chain's CDR3 is CASSYSASGGGYEQYF. CDR3 DNA sequence: TGTGCCAGCAGTTACTCGGCGTCAGGGGGTGGTTACGAGCAGTACTTC.

The chain combines TRBV15 with TRBJ2-7; 7 nucleotides match TRBD1. The V segment lost 0 bases and the J segment 2 bases; nucleotides outside the gene matches: 4. The CDR3 has 15 residues. The germline CDR1 and CDR2 sequences are LNHNV and YYDKDF (reference sequence). The CDR3 spells CATSRDRDRPYEQYF. As DNA, the CDR3 is TGTGCCACCAGCAGAGACCGGGACAGACCCTACGAGCAGTACTTC.

In nucleotides, the CDR3 is TGTGCCACCAGCAGGGGGGCCAATCAGCCCCAGCATTTT. It is translated as CATSRGANQPQHF. This chain joins TRBV15 and TRBJ1-5, with D tentatively TRBD1 (6 bases). Germline loops: CDR1 LNHNV, CDR2 YYDKDF (reference sequence). The V and J ends lost 3 bases and 3 bases respectively, with 6 bases between them. The CDR3 runs 13 residues.

This sequence joins TRBV5-1 and TRBJ1-6, with 7 bases fitting TRBD1. Looked up from germline, CDR1 is SGHRS and CDR2 is YFSETQ. The CDR3 contains 18 residues. V shed 0 bases and J 0 bases; nucleotides not matched to a gene: 6. CDR3 bases: TGCGCCAGCAGCTTGGGGGACAGTCCAAGCTCCTATAATTCACCCCTCCACTTT. Translation gives CASSLGDSPSSYNSPLHF. Filled out from reference TRBV5-1 and TRBJ1-6, the complete variable domain reads KAGVTQTPRYLIKTRGQQVTLSCSPISGHRSVSWYQQTPGQGLQFLFEYFSETQRNKGNFPGRFSGRQFSNSRSEMNVSTLELGDSALYLCASSLGDSPSSYNSPLHFGNGTRLTVT.

The gene calls are TRBV5-1 and TRBJ2-2; maybe TRBD2 (5 bases). Germline V gene lookup returns CDR1 SGHRS and CDR2 YFSETQ. V was trimmed by 6 bases and J by 3 bases, leaving 12 bases between them. This CDR3 contains 14 residues. The CDR3 protein is CASTPGWDTGELFF. In nucleotides, the CDR3 is TGCGCCAGCACTCCGGGATGGGACACCGGGGAGCTGTTTTTT.

V gene TRBV28 combines with J gene TRBJ2-7, with D possibly TRBD2 on 5 matching bases. The V gene's germline CDR1 is MDHEN and CDR2 SYDVKM. This CDR3 region has 13 residues. Trimming shortened V by 2 bases and J by 7 bases, and 12 bases separated the two germline ends. The CDR3 nucleotides are TGTGCCAGCAGTTTACCTGCCGGCGGGGAGCAGTACTTC. It encodes CASSLPAGGEQYF.

The rearrangement uses TRBV2 and TRBJ1-3, with D unclear. CDR3 size: 14 residues. The V gene lost 0 bases and the J gene lost 0 bases, with 3 bases spanning the gap. Germline-derived CDR1 and CDR2 are SNHLY and FYNNEI. The DNA of the CDR3 is TGTGCCAGCAGTGAAGCACCCTCTGGAAACACCATATATTTT. Translation gives CASSEAPSGNTIYF.

The CDR3 sequence is CASSRGGAGGYTF. CDR3 bases: TGTGCCAGCAGCCGCGGAGGGGCCGGGGGCTACACCTTC. The chain uses TRBV7-9 and TRBJ1-2, with a possible D match to TRBD1 (5 bases). The CDR3 totals 13 residues. V lost 5 bases to trimming and J lost 8 bases, with 15 bases between them. Germline CDR1 SEHNR, CDR2 FQNEAQ (reference sequence).

By share, this clone ranks as medium-sized. The chain recombines TRBV5-1 with TRBJ1-2; no definite D call. CDR3 length: 14 amino acids. Germline V gives CDR1 SGHRS, CDR2 YFSETQ. V lost 0 bases and J lost 8, with 14 bases in between. The CDR3 loop reads CASSLGEIRFGYTF. In nucleotides, the CDR3 is TGCGCCAGCAGCTTGGGAGAGATTCGCTTCGGCTACACCTTC.

V and J are TRBV7-9 and TRBJ1-6, with D possibly TRBD1 on 6 matching bases. Germline assignment: CDR1 SEHNR and CDR2 FQNEAQ (reference sequence). With 2 bases removed from V and 14 bases from J, the gap between germline ends came to 13 bases. This CDR3 comprises 13 residues. The CDR3 nucleotides read TGTGCCAGCAGCTTATCGGGGGCCCCAGCCCTCCACTTT. Protein sequence: CASSLSGAPALHF.

The rearrangement links TRBV4-2 to TRBJ2-3; the match to TRBD2 covers 7 bases. The V segment lost 2 bases and the J segment 0 bases; nucleotides outside the gene matches: 14. Looked up from germline, CDR1 is LGHNA and CDR2 is YNFKEQ. This CDR3 is 19 amino acids long. The CDR3 DNA reads TGTGCCAGCAGCCAAAGGCGGGGGAGCCAGCGAGCTAGCACAGATACGCAGTATTTT. Its translation is CASSQRRGSQRASTDTQYF.

The genes are TRBV5-1 and TRBJ2-5, with 9 bases aligning to TRBD2. Germline CDR1 SGHRS, CDR2 YFSETQ. The CDR3 totals 14 residues. The V segment lost 8 bases and the J segment 0 bases; nucleotides outside the gene matches: 5. CDR3 coding DNA: TGCGCCAGTGGCGGGGGGGGGTACCAAGAGACCCAGTACTTC. This gives the protein CASGGGGYQETQYF.

This chain connects TRBV5-4 to TRBJ2-7; TRBD1 matches at 10 bases. The V gene end was trimmed by 1 base and the J gene end by 7 bases; junction bases not matched to a gene: 8. This CDR3 has 15 amino acids. Germline CDR1 and CDR2: SGHNT and YYREEE (reference sequence). The CDR3 nucleotides read TGTGCCAGCAGCTTGCTCGGGACAGGGGAAAGGGAGCAGTACTTC. Its protein product is CASSLLGTGEREQYF.

This clone appeared a few times. The V gene is TRBV5-1, the J gene TRBJ2-7; 7 bases align to TRBD2. The V gene end was trimmed by 0 bases and the J gene end by 2 bases; junction bases not matched to a gene: 5. Per the germline V gene, CDR1 is SGHRS and CDR2 is YFSETQ. CDR3 length: 15 amino acids. The CDR3 coding sequence is TGCGCCAGCAGCTTGGAGCGGGACGCACCCTACGAGCAGTACTTC. Protein sequence: CASSLERDAPYEQYF.

This chain connects TRBV5-1 to TRBJ2-5; 7 bases align to TRBD2. The CDR3 is 16 amino acids. After removal of 0 bases from V and 5 bases from J, the junction contained 10 bases not matched to a gene. Germline V gives CDR1 SGHRS, CDR2 YFSETQ. The CDR3 DNA is TGCGCCAGCAGCTTGGTCCGTCAGACTAGCTGGGAGACCCAGTACTTC. The encoded protein is CASSLVRQTSWETQYF.